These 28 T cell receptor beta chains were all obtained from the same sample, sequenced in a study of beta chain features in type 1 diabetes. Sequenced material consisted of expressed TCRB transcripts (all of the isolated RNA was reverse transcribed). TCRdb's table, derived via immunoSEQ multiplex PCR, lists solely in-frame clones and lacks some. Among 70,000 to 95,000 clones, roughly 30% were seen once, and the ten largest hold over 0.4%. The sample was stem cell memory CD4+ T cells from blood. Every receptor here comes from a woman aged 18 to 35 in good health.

The CDR3 DNA reads TGTGCCAGCAGTGAATTACAGGGGGCAGGGGAGACCCAGTACTTC. As protein: CASSELQGAGETQYF. The V call is TRBV6-1, the J call TRBJ2-5; TRBD1 agrees at 9 bases. In germline, CDR1 is MNHNS, CDR2 SASEGT. The junction had 6 bases not matched to a gene; V was cut back by 2 bases and J by 5 bases. The length of the CDR3 is 15 residues.

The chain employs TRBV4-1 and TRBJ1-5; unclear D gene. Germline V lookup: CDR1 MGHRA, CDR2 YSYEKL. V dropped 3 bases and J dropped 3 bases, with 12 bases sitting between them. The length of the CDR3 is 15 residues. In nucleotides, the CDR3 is TGCGCCAGCAGCCATCTCGGACTGTACAATCAGCCCCAGCATTTT. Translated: CASSHLGLYNQPQHF.

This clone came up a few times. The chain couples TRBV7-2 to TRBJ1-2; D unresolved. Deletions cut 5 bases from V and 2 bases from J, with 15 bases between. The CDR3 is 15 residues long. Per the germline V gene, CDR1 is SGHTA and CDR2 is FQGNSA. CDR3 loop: CASSLVGSGNYGYTF. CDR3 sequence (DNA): TGTGCCAGCAGCCTAGTTGGAAGCGGGAACTATGGCTACACCTTC.

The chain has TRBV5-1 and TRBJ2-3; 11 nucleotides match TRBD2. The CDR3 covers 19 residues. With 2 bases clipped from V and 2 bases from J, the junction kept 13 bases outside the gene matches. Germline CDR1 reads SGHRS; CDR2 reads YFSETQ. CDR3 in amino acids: CASSLLSPTTSGATDTQYF. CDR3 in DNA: TGCGCCAGCAGCTTACTCTCCCCCACGACTAGCGGGGCCACAGATACGCAGTATTTT.

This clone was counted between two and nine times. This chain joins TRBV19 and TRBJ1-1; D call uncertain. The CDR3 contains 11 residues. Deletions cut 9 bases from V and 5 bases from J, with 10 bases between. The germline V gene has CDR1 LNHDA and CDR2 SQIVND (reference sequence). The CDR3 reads CASGVETEAFF. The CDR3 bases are TGTGCCAGCGGAGTGGAGACTGAAGCTTTCTTT.

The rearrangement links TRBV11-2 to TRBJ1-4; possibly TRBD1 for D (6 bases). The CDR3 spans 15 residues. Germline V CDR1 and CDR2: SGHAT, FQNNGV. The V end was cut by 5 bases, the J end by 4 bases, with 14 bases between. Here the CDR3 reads CASSAPGQLNEKLFF. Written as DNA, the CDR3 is TGTGCCAGCAGCGCACCGGGACAACTTAATGAAAAACTGTTTTTT.

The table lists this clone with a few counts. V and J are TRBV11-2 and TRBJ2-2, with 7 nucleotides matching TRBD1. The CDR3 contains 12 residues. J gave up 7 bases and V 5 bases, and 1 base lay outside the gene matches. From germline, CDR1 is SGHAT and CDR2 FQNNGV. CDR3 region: CASSHRGGELFF. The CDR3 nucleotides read TGTGCCAGCAGCCACAGGGGCGGGGAGCTGTTTTTT.

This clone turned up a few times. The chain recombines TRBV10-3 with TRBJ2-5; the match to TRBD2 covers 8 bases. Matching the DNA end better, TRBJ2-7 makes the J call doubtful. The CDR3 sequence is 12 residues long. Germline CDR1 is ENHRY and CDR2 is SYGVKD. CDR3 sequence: CAISSGSYEQYF. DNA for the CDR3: TGTGCCATCAGTAGCGGGAGCTACGAGCAGTACTTC.

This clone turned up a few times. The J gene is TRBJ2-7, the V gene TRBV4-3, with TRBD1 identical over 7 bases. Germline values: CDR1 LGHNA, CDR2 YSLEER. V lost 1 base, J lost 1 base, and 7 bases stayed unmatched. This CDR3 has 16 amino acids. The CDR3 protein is CASSQGQGPESYEQYF. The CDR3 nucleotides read TGCGCCAGCAGCCAAGGACAGGGCCCGGAATCCTACGAGCAGTACTTC.

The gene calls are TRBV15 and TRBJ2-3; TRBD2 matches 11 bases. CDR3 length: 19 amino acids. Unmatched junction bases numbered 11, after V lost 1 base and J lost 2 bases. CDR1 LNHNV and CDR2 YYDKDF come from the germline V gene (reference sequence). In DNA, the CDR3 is TGTGCCACCAGCAGAGGCACGCCGGGACTAGCGGAGCTCACAGATACGCAGTATTTT. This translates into CATSRGTPGLAELTDTQYF.

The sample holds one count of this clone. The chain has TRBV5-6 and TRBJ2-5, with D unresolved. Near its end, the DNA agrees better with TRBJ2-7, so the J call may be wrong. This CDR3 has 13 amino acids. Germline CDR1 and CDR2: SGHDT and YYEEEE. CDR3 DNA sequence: TGTGCCAGCAGCTTTGGCACGGGTCGCGAGCAGTACTTC. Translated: CASSFGTGREQYF.

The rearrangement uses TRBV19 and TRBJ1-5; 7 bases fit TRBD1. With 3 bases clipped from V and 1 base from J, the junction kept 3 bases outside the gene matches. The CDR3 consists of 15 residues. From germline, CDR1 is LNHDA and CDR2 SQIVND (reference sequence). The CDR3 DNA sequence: TGTGCCAGTAGTATCGACAGGGTAAGCAATCAGCCCCAGCATTTT. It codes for CASSIDRVSNQPQHF. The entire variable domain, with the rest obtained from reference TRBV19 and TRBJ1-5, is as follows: DGGITQSPKYLFRKEGQNVTLSCEQNLNHDAMYWYRQDPGQGLRLIYYSQIVNDFQKGDIAEGYSVSREKKESFPLTVTSAQKNPTAFYLCASSIDRVSNQPQHFGDGTRLSIL.

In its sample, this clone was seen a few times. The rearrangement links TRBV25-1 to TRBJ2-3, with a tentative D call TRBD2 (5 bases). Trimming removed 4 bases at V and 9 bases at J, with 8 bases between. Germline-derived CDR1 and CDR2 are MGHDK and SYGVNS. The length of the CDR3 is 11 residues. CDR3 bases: TGTGCCAGCAGTGGACTACCAACGCAGTATTTT. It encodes CASSGLPTQYF.

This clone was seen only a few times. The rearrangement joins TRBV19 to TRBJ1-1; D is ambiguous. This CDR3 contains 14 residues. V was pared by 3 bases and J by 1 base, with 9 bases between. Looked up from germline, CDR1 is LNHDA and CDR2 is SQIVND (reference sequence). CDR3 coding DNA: TGTGCCAGTAGTATGTACCGAGAGAACACTGAAGCTTTCTTT. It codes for CASSMYRENTEAFF.

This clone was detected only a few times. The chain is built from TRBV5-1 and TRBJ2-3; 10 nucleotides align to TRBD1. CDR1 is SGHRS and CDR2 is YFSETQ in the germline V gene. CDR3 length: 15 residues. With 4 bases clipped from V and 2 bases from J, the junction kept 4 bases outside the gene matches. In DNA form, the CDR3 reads TGCGCCAGCAGCACGGGACAGGGGACCACAGATACGCAGTATTTT. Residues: CASSTGQGTTDTQYF.

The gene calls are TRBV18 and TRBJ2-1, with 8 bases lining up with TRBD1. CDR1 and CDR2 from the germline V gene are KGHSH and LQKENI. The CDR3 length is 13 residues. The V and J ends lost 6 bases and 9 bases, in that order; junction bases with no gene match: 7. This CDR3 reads CASSPAGGAEQFF. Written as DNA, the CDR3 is TGTGCCAGCTCTCCCGCAGGGGGCGCTGAGCAGTTCTTC.

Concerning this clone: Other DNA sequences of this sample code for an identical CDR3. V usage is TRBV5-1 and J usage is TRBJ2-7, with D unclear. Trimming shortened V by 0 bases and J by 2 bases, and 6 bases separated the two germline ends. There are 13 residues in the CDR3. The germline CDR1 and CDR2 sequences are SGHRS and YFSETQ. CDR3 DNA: TGCGCCAGCAGCTTGGGTGGCACCTACGAGCAGTACTTC. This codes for CASSLGGTYEQYF.

CDR3 amino acids: CASSDGGSFYGYTF. In DNA form, the CDR3 reads TGTGCCAGCAGTGACGGGGGATCTTTTTATGGCTACACCTTC. The gene calls are TRBV2 and TRBJ1-2; D might be TRBD1 (5 bases). Trimming took off 3 bases at V and 5 bases at J, with 13 bases between the two ends. The CDR3 is 14 residues long. Per the germline V gene, CDR1 is SNHLY and CDR2 is FYNNEI.

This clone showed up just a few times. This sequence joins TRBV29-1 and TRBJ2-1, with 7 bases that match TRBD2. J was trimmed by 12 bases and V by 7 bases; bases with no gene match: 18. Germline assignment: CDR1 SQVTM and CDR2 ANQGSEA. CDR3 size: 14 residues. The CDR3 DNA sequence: TGCAGCGCCGAAGGATGGGAGGGGTTATCAGGGCAGTTCTTC. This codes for CSAEGWEGLSGQFF.

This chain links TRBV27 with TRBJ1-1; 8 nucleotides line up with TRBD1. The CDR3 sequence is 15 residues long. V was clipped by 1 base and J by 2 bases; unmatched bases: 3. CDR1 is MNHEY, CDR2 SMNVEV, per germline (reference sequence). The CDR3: CASSLYQGANTEAFF. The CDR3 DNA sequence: TGTGCCAGCAGTTTATATCAGGGGGCAAACACTGAAGCTTTCTTT.

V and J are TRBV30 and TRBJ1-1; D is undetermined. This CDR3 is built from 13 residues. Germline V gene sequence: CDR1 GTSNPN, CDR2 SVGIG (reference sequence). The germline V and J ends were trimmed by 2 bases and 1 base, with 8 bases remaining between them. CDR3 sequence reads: CAWSHSPNTEAFF. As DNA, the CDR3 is TGTGCCTGGAGTCACAGCCCGAACACTGAAGCTTTCTTT.

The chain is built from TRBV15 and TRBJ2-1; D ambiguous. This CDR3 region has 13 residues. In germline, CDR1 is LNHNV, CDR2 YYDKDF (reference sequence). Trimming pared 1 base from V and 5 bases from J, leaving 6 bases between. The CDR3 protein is CATSRVSNNEQFF. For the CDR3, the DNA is TGTGCCACCAGCAGAGTGTCAAACAATGAGCAGTTCTTC.

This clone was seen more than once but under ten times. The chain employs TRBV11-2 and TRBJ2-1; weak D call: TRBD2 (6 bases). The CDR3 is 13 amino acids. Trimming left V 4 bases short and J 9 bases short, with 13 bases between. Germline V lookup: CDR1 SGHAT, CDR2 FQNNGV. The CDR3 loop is CASSWALASEQFF. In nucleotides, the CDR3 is TGTGCCAGCAGCTGGGCACTAGCTTCTGAGCAGTTCTTC.

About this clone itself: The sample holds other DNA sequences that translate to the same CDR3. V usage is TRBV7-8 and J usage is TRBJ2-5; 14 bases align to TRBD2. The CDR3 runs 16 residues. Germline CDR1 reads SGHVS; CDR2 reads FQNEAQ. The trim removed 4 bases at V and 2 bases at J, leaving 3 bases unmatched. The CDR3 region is CASSWTSGGLQETQYF. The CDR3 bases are TGTGCCAGCAGCTGGACTAGCGGGGGGCTTCAAGAGACCCAGTACTTC.

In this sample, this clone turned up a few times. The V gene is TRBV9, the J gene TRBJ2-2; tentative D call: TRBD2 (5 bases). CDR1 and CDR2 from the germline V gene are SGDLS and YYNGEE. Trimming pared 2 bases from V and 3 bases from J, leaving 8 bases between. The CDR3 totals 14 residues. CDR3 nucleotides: TGTGCCAGCAGCGTGGACGGGGACACCGGGGAGCTGTTTTTT. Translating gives CASSVDGDTGELFF. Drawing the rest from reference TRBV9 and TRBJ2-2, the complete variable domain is DSGVTQTPKHLITATGQRVTLRCSPRSGDLSVYWYQQSLDQGLQFLIQYYNGEERAKGNILERFSAQQFPDLHSELNLSSLELGDSALYFCASSVDGDTGELFFGEGSRLTVL.

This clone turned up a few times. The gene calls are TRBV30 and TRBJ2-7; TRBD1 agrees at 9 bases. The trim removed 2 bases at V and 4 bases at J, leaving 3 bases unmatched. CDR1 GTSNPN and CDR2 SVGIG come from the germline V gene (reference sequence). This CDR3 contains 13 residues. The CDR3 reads CAWSKTGGYEQYF. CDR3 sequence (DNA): TGTGCCTGGAGTAAGACAGGGGGTTACGAGCAGTACTTC.

The CDR3 DNA is TGTGCCAGCAGTTCGCCCGGACAGCTGGGATCCTACGAGCAGTACTTC. It encodes CASSSPGQLGSYEQYF. The genes are TRBV28 and TRBJ2-7; tentatively, D is TRBD1 (6 bases). Trimming took 4 bases from V and 1 from J, leaving 17 bases between them. Per the germline V gene, CDR1 is MDHEN and CDR2 is SYDVKM. The CDR3 is made up of 16 amino acids. The full variable domain, with the rest looked up from reference TRBV28 and TRBJ2-7, is DVKVTQSSRYLVKRTGEKVFLECVQDMDHENMFWYRQDPGLGLRLIYFSYDVKMKEKGDIPEGYSVSREKKERFSLILESASTNQTSMYLCASSSPGQLGSYEQYFGPGTRLTVT.

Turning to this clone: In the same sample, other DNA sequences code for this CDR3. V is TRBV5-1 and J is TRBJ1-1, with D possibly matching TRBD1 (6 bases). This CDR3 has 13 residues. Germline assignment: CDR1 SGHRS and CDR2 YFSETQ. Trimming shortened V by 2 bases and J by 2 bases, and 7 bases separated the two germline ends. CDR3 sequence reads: CASSLQGNTEAFF. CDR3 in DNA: TGCGCCAGCAGCTTACAGGGAAACACTGAAGCTTTCTTT.